The source of this TCR beta chain is a study of early T cells in non-severe SARS-CoV-2 infection. Each CDR3 protein gets one entry after TCRdb re-called the 5' RACE reads with MiXCR. This table holds 20,000 to 25,000 distinct CDR3 sequences, around 6% found once. Germline lookup yields CDR1 KGHSH and CDR2 LQKENI. Trimming removed 4 bases from V and 9 bases from J; junction bases left unmatched: 12. CDR3 size: 17 residues. This clonotype was recorded many times. The genes are TRBV18 and TRBJ1-6; 10 positions match TRBD1. This clonotype originated in an adult who was a healthcare worker with PCR-confirmed SARS-CoV-2 infection or an uninfected control (not recorded which). Input material: whole blood. CDR3 region: CASSHPGQGLFGSPLHF. The CDR3 coding sequence is TGTGCCAGCTCACACCCGGGACAGGGGTTGTTCGGTTCACCCCTCCACTTT. Variable domain in full (rest from reference TRBV18 and TRBJ1-6): NAGVMQNPRHLVRRRGQEARLRCSPMKGHSHVYWYRQLPEEGLKFMVYLQKENIIDESGMPKERFSAEFPKEGPSILRIQQVVRGDSAAYFCASSHPGQGLFGSPLHFGNGTRLTVT.